This TCR beta chain originates from a study of Ad26.COV2.S vaccination and SARS-CoV-2 variants. Germline V gives CDR1 SGHDT, CDR2 YYEEEE. V dropped 0 bases and J dropped 3 bases, with 6 bases sitting between them. The length of the CDR3 is 13 residues. Documented treatment: 15 to 20 received Ad26.COV2.S at low or high dose, single or two shots; about 5 received placebo; per-sample allocation not given. Specimen acquisition occurred on day 63 following the initial vaccine or placebo injection. Produced via immunoSEQ multiplex PCR; TCRdb's table is partial and in-frame only. The sample has around 400,000 clones; about 89% are singletons.

The chain recombines TRBV5-6 with TRBJ2-5, with D hard to call. The specimen was peripheral blood, collected in a trial of Ad26.COV2.S vaccine versus placebo. The sequence was collected from a person aged 18-65 years who received the Ad26.COV2.S COVID-19 vaccine or a placebo. CDR3 region: CASSLAVEETQYF. The CDR3 nucleotides read TGTGCCAGCAGCTTGGCCGTAGAAGAGACCCAGTACTTC.